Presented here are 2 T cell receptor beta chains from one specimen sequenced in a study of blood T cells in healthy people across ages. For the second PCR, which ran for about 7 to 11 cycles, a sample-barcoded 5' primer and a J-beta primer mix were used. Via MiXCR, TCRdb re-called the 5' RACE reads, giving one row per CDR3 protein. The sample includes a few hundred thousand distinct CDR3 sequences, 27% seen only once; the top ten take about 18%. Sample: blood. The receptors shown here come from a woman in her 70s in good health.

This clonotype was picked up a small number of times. This CDR3 is CASSPRGANVLTF. The CDR3 DNA is TGTGCCAGCAGCCCGCGTGGGGCCAACGTCCTGACTTTC. The rearrangement joins TRBV3-1 to TRBJ2-6; the D is unclear. Trimming took off 4 bases at V and 3 bases at J, with 4 bases between the two ends. The CDR3 contains 13 residues. Germline assignment: CDR1 LGHDT and CDR2 YNNKEL (reference sequence).

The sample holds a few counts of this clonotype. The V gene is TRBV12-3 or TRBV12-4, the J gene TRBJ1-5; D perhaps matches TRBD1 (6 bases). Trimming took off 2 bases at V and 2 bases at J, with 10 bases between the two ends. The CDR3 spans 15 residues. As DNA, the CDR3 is TGTGCCAGCAGTTTAACGTGGACAGGCAATCAGCCCCAGCATTTT. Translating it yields CASSLTWTGNQPQHF.